The rows below give T cell receptor beta chains drawn from one sample of a study. One entry per CDR3 protein results from TCRdb running MiXCR on the 5' RACE reads. The sample holds approximately 60,000 distinct CDR3 sequences, 28% seen once. Sequencing was done on a sample of tumor-infiltrating memory CD4+ T cells sorted from the breast tumor. The receptors were sampled from a female donor with breast cancer. The CDR3 runs from the conserved cysteine through the conserved F or W. The D gene is left open where the match is weak. Expanded clones are given a class, and other clones once, few, many or no size at all.

NA,TRBV19,NA,TRBJ2-5,CASSTPTGTGETQYF,TGTGCCAGTAGTACCCCGACGGGAACGGGAGAGACCCAGTACTTC
few,TRBV9,NA,TRBJ2-1,CASSVSGQTYNEQFF,TGTGCCAGCAGCGTAAGCGGGCAGACCTACAATGAGCAGTTCTTC
few,TRBV20-1,NA,TRBJ2-3,CSAISWGEPSTDTQYF,TGCAGTGCTATCTCCTGGGGGGAACCAAGCACAGATACGCAGTATTTT
few,TRBV9,TRBD1,TRBJ1-1,CASSMNRGNTEAFF,TGTGCCAGCAGCATGAACAGGGGGAACACTGAAGCTTTCTTT
NA,TRBV6-5,NA,TRBJ1-2,CASSRLTGSNYGYTF,TGTGCCAGCAGTCGACTAACAGGTTCTAACTATGGCTACACCTTC
few,TRBV7-2,NA,TRBJ2-1,CASSLRGFSSSYNEQFF,TGTGCCAGCAGCCTCAGGGGCTTCTCCAGCTCCTACAATGAGCAGTTCTTC
NA,TRBV7-2,TRBD1,TRBJ1-2,CASSKKQGLGYTF,TGTGCCAGCAGCAAAAAACAGGGGTTGGGCTACACCTTC
few,TRBV6-2/TRBV6-3,NA,TRBJ2-2,CASTGQGNTGELFF,TGTGCCAGCACTGGGCAGGGGAACACCGGGGAGCTGTTTTTT
NA,TRBV5-1,TRBD2,TRBJ2-1,CASSSGTSYNEQFF,TGCGCCAGCAGTTCCGGGACTAGCTACAATGAGCAGTTCTTC
few,TRBV24-1,NA,TRBJ2-2,CATSDTFEGRAGELFF,TGTGCCACCAGTGACACGTTTGAGGGCCGGGCCGGGGAGCTGTTTTTT
NA,TRBV7-2,NA,TRBJ1-2,CASRGSGFYGYTF,TGTGCCAGCAGGGGATCAGGGTTCTATGGCTACACCTTC
few,TRBV9,NA,TRBJ1-5,CASSASLTGQPQHF,TGTGCCAGCAGCGCCAGCTTAACGGGTCAGCCCCAGCATTTT
NA,TRBV19,TRBD1,TRBJ2-6,CASSTRDRGLGANVLTF,TGTGCCAGTAGTACCCGGGACAGGGGGCTAGGGGCCAACGTCCTGACTTTC
NA,TRBV6-1,NA,TRBJ2-7,CASSPGNSYEQYF,TGTGCCAGCAGCCCAGGGAACAGCTACGAGCAGTACTTC
many,TRBV6-5,NA,TRBJ1-2,CASTRVPSTYGYTF,TGTGCCAGCACTCGGGTCCCCAGTACCTATGGCTACACCTTC
NA,TRBV28,NA,TRBJ1-5,CASGQTGLGQPQHF,TGTGCCAGCGGCCAGACGGGCCTCGGGCAGCCCCAGCATTTT
NA,TRBV7-8,TRBD1,TRBJ2-1,CASSFSHGQGAEQFF,TGTGCCAGCAGCTTCTCCCATGGACAGGGCGCTGAGCAGTTCTTC
NA,TRBV5-1,TRBD1,TRBJ2-7,CASSLAGQDYEQYF,TGCGCCAGCAGCTTGGCGGGACAGGACTACGAGCAGTACTTC
few,TRBV5-1,TRBD2,TRBJ2-1,CASSMESGSSHNEQFF,TGCGCCAGCAGCATGGAGAGCGGGAGTTCCCACAATGAGCAGTTCTTC
NA,TRBV24-1,TRBD1,TRBJ1-2,CATSDRDRDSGYTF,TGTGCCACCAGTGATCGGGACAGGGATTCCGGCTACACCTTC
few,TRBV7-8,TRBD1,TRBJ2-3,CASSLRQGVGTDTQYF,TGTGCCAGCAGCCTTCGACAGGGTGTCGGCACAGATACGCAGTATTTT
NA,TRBV7-6,TRBD1,TRBJ2-3,CASSLNLQDRGLDTQYF,TGTGCCAGCAGCTTAAACCTACAGGACAGGGGGCTAGATACGCAGTATTTT
many,TRBV7-2,TRBD1,TRBJ1-2,CASSAGTGNYGYTF,TGTGCCAGCAGCGCCGGGACAGGGAACTATGGCTACACCTTC
NA,TRBV7-2,NA,TRBJ2-5,CASSLGGSTDETQYF,TGTGCCAGCAGCTTAGGGGGATCCACGGACGAGACCCAGTACTTC
NA,TRBV28,NA,TRBJ1-1,CASSLGAATGNTEAFF,TGTGCCAGCAGTCTTGGGGCAGCCACGGGGAACACTGAAGCTTTCTTT
many,TRBV24-1,NA,TRBJ2-1,CATSDSTGSAQFF,TGTGCCACCAGTGATTCTACAGGGTCGGCGCAGTTCTTC
NA,TRBV29-1,NA,TRBJ1-1,CSVEGGAGTEAFF,TGCAGCGTTGAAGGGGGCGCGGGCACTGAAGCTTTCTTT